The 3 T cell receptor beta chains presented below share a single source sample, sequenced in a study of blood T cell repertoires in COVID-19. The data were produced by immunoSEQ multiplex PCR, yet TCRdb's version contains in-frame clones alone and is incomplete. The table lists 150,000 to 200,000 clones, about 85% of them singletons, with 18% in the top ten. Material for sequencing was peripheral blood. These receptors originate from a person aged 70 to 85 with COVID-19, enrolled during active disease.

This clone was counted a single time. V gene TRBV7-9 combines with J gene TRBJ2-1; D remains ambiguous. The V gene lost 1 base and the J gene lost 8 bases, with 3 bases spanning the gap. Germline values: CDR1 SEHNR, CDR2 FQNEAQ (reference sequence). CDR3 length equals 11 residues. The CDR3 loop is CASSLDYEQFF. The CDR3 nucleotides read TGTGCCAGCAGCTTAGACTATGAGCAGTTCTTC.

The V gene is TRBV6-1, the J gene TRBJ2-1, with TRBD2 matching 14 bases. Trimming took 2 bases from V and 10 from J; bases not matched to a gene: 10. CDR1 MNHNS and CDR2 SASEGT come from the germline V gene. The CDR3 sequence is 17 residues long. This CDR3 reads CASSEYLGLAGGGEQFF. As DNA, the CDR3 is TGTGCCAGCAGTGAATACCTTGGACTAGCGGGGGGCGGAGAGCAGTTCTTC.

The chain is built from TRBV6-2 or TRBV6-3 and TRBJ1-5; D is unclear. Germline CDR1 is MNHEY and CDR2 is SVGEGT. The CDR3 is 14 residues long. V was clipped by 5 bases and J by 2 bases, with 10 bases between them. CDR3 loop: CASSTRLGNQPQHF. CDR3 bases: TGTGCCAGCAGTACGAGACTCGGCAATCAGCCCCAGCATTTT.